This T cell receptor (beta chain) was identified during a study of Ad26.COV2.S vaccination and SARS-CoV-2 variants. Overall study: Participants got Ad26.COV2.S intramuscularly, once or twice 56 days apart.

Profiled with immunoSEQ multiplex PCR; TCRdb holds only in-frame clones, not every one. The repertoire holds fewer than 400,000 clones, with about 88% as singletons. With 8 bases removed from V and 7 bases from J, the gap between germline ends came to 11 bases. CDR3 length: 11 amino acids. The germline gives CDR1 LNHDA, CDR2 SQIVND (reference sequence). Treatment given: around 19 received Ad26.COV2.S at low or high dose, single or two shots; about 5 received placebo; per-sample allocation not given. Samples were taken on day 63 after the first vaccine or placebo injection. Adults aged 18-55 years in Boston included the donor.

The specimen was peripheral blood, collected in a trial of Ad26.COV2.S vaccine versus placebo. This chain connects TRBV19 to TRBJ1-2; maybe TRBD1 (5 bases). This clonotype was obtained from a person between 18 and 65 years old who received the Ad26.COV2.S COVID-19 vaccine or a placebo. CDR3 DNA: TGTGCCAGTGAACGGGGCGGTGGCTACACCTTC. This encodes CASERGGGYTF.